Below are 30 T cell receptor beta chains sequenced from a single sample in a study of beta chain features in type 1 diabetes (dated by TCRdb to the late 2010s). Libraries were constructed by the immunoSEQ multiplex PCR assay. The entire isolated RNA was reverse transcribed using the High Capacity cDNA Reverse Transcription Kit, and thus expressed TCRB transcripts were sequenced. TCRdb limited this immuneACCESS table to in-frame rearrangements with V and J called. A share of clones is missing; checked studies link under half to unresolved V genes, and the rest is unexplained. The sample contains fewer than 650,000 clones, less than 20% of them found a single time. About 0.097% of the sample goes to the ten largest clones. What was sequenced was naive CD4+ T cells from blood. The cell subset or site label, as the study defines it: true naive CD4+ T cells. Source of these receptors: a man aged 18-30 years in good health.

This chain connects TRBV5-4 to TRBJ2-3, with TRBD2 matching 13 bases. This CDR3 is built from 18 residues. Germline V gives CDR1 SGHNT, CDR2 YYREEE (reference sequence). V was pared by 4 bases and J by 4 bases, with 12 bases of the junction left unmatched. In nucleotides, the CDR3 is TGTGCCAGCAGCCCCCGTTCCCGACTAGCGGGGGGCCCAGATACGCAGTATTTT. Its translation: CASSPRSRLAGGPDTQYF. Based on the CDR3 plus reference TRBV5-4 and TRBJ2-3, the full variable domain is ETGVTQSPTHLIKTRGQQVTLRCSSQSGHNTVSWYQQALGQGPQFIFQYYREEENGRGNFPPRFSGLQFPNYSSELNVNALELDDSALYLCASSPRSRLAGGPDTQYFGPGTRLTVL.

The genes are TRBV6-5 and TRBJ1-5; 8 positions match TRBD1. J gave up 2 bases and V 5 bases, and 5 bases lay outside the gene matches. The CDR3 extends over 15 amino acids. Germline V gene sequence: CDR1 MNHEY, CDR2 SVGAGI. The CDR3, as DNA: TGTGCCAGCAGTGGAGGACAGGGCCGCAATCAGCCCCAGCATTTT. This gives the protein CASSGGQGRNQPQHF.

V and J are TRBV20-1 and TRBJ2-3, with a weak D call TRBD2 (5 bases). V was clipped by 6 bases and J by 7 bases, with 11 bases between them. Per germline, CDR1 DFQATT and CDR2 SNEGSKA (reference sequence). The CDR3 is 11 residues long. The CDR3 spells CSAEADYTQYF. CDR3 DNA sequence: TGCAGTGCGGAGGCGGACTATACGCAGTATTTT.

This clone was seen more than once but under ten times. The rearrangement links TRBV19 to TRBJ2-5, with D uncertain. CDR3 size: 12 residues. Deletions cut 4 bases from V and 2 bases from J, with 5 bases between. Germline lookup yields CDR1 LNHDA and CDR2 SQIVND (reference sequence). CDR3 amino acids: CASSTTQETQYF. CDR3 coding DNA: TGTGCCAGTAGTACAACTCAAGAGACCCAGTACTTC.

This chain links TRBV9 with TRBJ2-3, with a tentative D call TRBD1 (6 bases). V dropped 4 bases and J dropped 6 bases, with 9 bases sitting between them. Germline V gene data show CDR1 as SGDLS and CDR2 as YYNGEE. This CDR3 has 12 amino acids. As DNA, the CDR3 is TGTGCCAGCAGCCCACAGGGCGATACGCAGTATTTT. As protein: CASSPQGDTQYF.

CDR3: CASSYSAGAYGYTF. DNA of the CDR3: TGTGCCAGCAGTTACTCGGCAGGGGCCTATGGCTACACCTTC. J is TRBJ1-2 and V is TRBV6-5, with D tentatively TRBD1 (6 bases). V lost 0 bases to trimming and J lost 4 bases, with 9 bases between them. Germline assignment: CDR1 MNHEY and CDR2 SVGAGI. CDR3 size: 14 residues.

This clone was seen a few times. The gene calls are TRBV7-2 and TRBJ1-4; D perhaps matches TRBD1 (6 bases). Germline loops: CDR1 SGHTA, CDR2 FQGNSA. The CDR3 is 14 residues long. V lost 5 bases and J 6 bases, leaving 13 bases between the germline ends. As DNA, the CDR3 is TGTGCCAGCAGCCGGGACATTACTCATGAAAAACTGTTTTTT. Encoded protein: CASSRDITHEKLFF.

A few counts support this clone. This rearrangement joins TRBV6-5 to TRBJ1-2, with D maybe TRBD1 (6 bases). CDR1 and CDR2 (germline): MNHEY, SVGAGI. The CDR3 has 13 residues. V lost 2 bases and J 7 bases, leaving 11 bases between the germline ends. DNA for the CDR3: TGTGCCAGCAGTTACGGGACACGGGCTGGCTACACCTTC. It specifies CASSYGTRAGYTF.

The chain employs TRBV28 and TRBJ2-7, with D tentatively TRBD2 (6 bases). CDR3 length: 15 amino acids. Germline CDR1 reads MDHEN; CDR2 reads SYDVKM. V dropped 7 bases and J dropped 1 base, with 17 bases sitting between them. The CDR3 sequence is CASIPRDALSYEQYF. The CDR3 nucleotides read TGTGCCAGCATCCCGCGGGACGCACTATCCTACGAGCAGTACTTC.

V gene TRBV28 combines with J gene TRBJ2-3, with D possibly being TRBD1 (5 bases). CDR3 length equals 13 residues. V was clipped by 4 bases and J by 8 bases, with 13 bases between them. Germline V gives CDR1 MDHEN, CDR2 SYDVKM. CDR3 region: CASSSSARGTQYF. As DNA, the CDR3 is TGTGCCAGCAGTTCCTCCGCTAGGGGTACGCAGTATTTT.

There are a few counts of this clone. The V and J genes are TRBV13 and TRBJ2-7, with TRBD2 matching 7 bases. CDR1 is PRHDT, CDR2 FYEKMQ, per germline (reference sequence). The ends lost 5 bases at V and 1 base at J; junction bases unmatched: 8. The CDR3 length is 15 residues. CDR3 sequence: CASSRGQRGSYEQYF. The CDR3 region has the DNA TGTGCCAGCAGCAGGGGCCAGCGGGGATCCTACGAGCAGTACTTC.

This clone was detected only a few times. The chain couples TRBV4-3 to TRBJ2-1; 10 bases align to TRBD1. The V gene end was trimmed by 0 bases and the J gene end by 4 bases; junction bases not matched to a gene: 3. The CDR3 is made up of 16 amino acids. Germline values: CDR1 LGHNA, CDR2 YSLEER. This chain's CDR3 is CASSQDVGQGYNEQFF. DNA for the CDR3: TGCGCCAGCAGCCAAGATGTGGGACAGGGGTACAATGAGCAGTTCTTC.

The chain links TRBV2 to TRBJ2-1; 10 bases map to TRBD2. V was clipped by 5 bases and J by 4 bases; unmatched bases: 5. Looked up from germline, CDR1 is SNHLY and CDR2 is FYNNEI. The CDR3 runs 15 residues. This chain's CDR3 is CASSPGLALYNEQFF. CDR3 nucleotides: TGTGCCAGCAGTCCGGGACTAGCGTTATACAATGAGCAGTTCTTC.

The chain joins TRBV27 to TRBJ2-3, with D possibly TRBD1 on 5 matching bases. The CDR3 runs 16 residues. The germline gives CDR1 MNHEY, CDR2 SMNVEV (reference sequence). The V gene lost 6 bases and the J gene lost 0 bases, with 16 bases spanning the gap. The CDR3 DNA reads as TGTGCCAGCAGCAAAGATTGGGGCCGTAGCACAGATACGCAGTATTTT. Residues: CASSKDWGRSTDTQYF.

The chain employs TRBV18 and TRBJ2-5; either TRBD1 or TRBD2 may fit D (5 bases each). Trimming removed 4 bases from V and 5 bases from J, with 14 bases in between. Germline V gives CDR1 KGHSH, CDR2 LQKENI. The CDR3 length is 14 residues. As DNA, the CDR3 is TGTGCCAGCTCACTTCTTCGGGGCTTGGAGACCCAGTACTTC. Its translation: CASSLLRGLETQYF.

This clone appeared a few times. The CDR3 protein is CASSRQDFYEQYF. The CDR3 nucleotides are TGTGCCAGTAGTCGGCAGGACTTCTACGAGCAGTACTTC. The J gene is TRBJ2-7, the V gene TRBV19; D perhaps matches TRBD2 (5 bases). V was pared by 5 bases and J by 3 bases, with 11 bases between. This CDR3 is 13 amino acids long. CDR1 LNHDA and CDR2 SQIVND come from the germline V gene (reference sequence).

This clone was counted between two and nine times. The chain is built from TRBV5-1 and TRBJ2-1; weak D call: TRBD1 (6 bases). The CDR3 totals 15 residues. Trimming removed 0 bases from V and 7 bases from J, with 14 bases in between. Germline CDR1 SGHRS, CDR2 YFSETQ. This chain's CDR3 is CASSLVAGASNEQFF. As DNA, the CDR3 is TGCGCCAGCAGCTTGGTGGCAGGGGCGAGTAATGAGCAGTTCTTC.

The rearrangement links TRBV19 to TRBJ2-1, with 9 bases fitting TRBD2. Germline V CDR1 and CDR2: LNHDA, SQIVND (reference sequence). The CDR3 has 17 residues. Losses at the gene ends were 3 bases for V and 8 bases for J; bases not matched to a gene: 14. The CDR3 nucleotides are TGTGCCAGTAGTATGGTGCCTAGCGGGACCCGGGGTGATGAGCAGTTCTTC. This sequence encodes CASSMVPSGTRGDEQFF.

This clone was detected only a few times. Other DNA sequences within the sample encode an identical CDR3. The CDR3 loop reads CASSPRGSYEQYF. CDR3 nucleotide sequence: TGTGCCAGCTCACCTCGAGGGAGCTACGAGCAGTACTTC. The chain recombines TRBV18 with TRBJ2-7, with a possible D match to TRBD2 (5 bases). Germline V lookup: CDR1 KGHSH, CDR2 LQKENI. V lost 3 bases to trimming and J lost 3 bases, with 9 bases between them. The CDR3 is 13 amino acids.

This clone came up a few times. The rearrangement links TRBV7-9 to TRBJ2-7, with 9 bases lining up with TRBD2. CDR3 length: 15 amino acids. Germline V gene lookup returns CDR1 SEHNR and CDR2 FQNEAQ (reference sequence). Trimming took 5 bases from V and 4 from J; bases not matched to a gene: 9. The DNA of the CDR3 is TGTGCCAGCAGCCCCCAAGCGGGAGGAGTTTACGAGCAGTACTTC. Translating gives CASSPQAGGVYEQYF.

This clone has only a few counts. V and J are TRBV29-1 and TRBJ2-4; TRBD2 aligns across 10 bases. Germline V gives CDR1 SQVTM, CDR2 ANQGSEA. With V trimmed by 4 bases and J by 6 bases, 9 bases remained unmatched. The CDR3 covers 15 residues. CDR3 loop: CSVVISGRGVNIQYF. DNA for the CDR3: TGCAGCGTTGTCATAAGCGGGAGGGGGGTAAACATTCAGTACTTC. Filled out from reference TRBV29-1 and TRBJ2-4, the complete variable domain reads SAVISQKPSRDICQRGTSLTIQCQVDSQVTMMFWYRQQPGQSLTLIATANQGSEATYESGFVIDKFPISRPNLTFSTLTVSNMSPEDSSIYLCSVVISGRGVNIQYFGAGTRLSVL.

The V gene is TRBV4-1, the J gene TRBJ2-7, with D possibly TRBD1 on 6 matching bases. The ends were cut back, 2 bases at V and 1 base at J, with 9 bases in the middle. CDR1 and CDR2 (germline): MGHRA, YSYEKL. This CDR3 comprises 14 residues. This CDR3 is CASSQSTGSYEQYF. The CDR3 coding sequence is TGCGCCAGCAGCCAATCTACAGGGTCCTACGAGCAGTACTTC.

The table lists this clone with a few counts. The chain is built from TRBV6-5 and TRBJ2-7; 10 bases align to TRBD1. This CDR3 spans 14 amino acids. Germline CDR1 reads MNHEY; CDR2 reads SVGAGI. The ends lost 5 bases at V and 3 bases at J; junction bases unmatched: 4. The CDR3 nucleotides are TGTGCCAGCAGTAGGGACAGGGGAGGCTACGAGCAGTACTTC. It specifies CASSRDRGGYEQYF.

The chain has TRBV9 and TRBJ2-1; the match to TRBD1 covers 9 bases. The germline V gene encodes CDR1 SGDLS and CDR2 YYNGEE. V gave up 3 bases and J gave up 7 bases; unmatched junction bases: 14. There are 17 residues in the CDR3. Here the CDR3 DNA reads TGTGCCAGCAGCGGCGAGGTCGGGGACAGGGTCAAGAATGAGCAGTTCTTC. Translating gives CASSGEVGDRVKNEQFF.

J is TRBJ2-1 and V is TRBV5-1; weak D call: TRBD1 (6 bases). CDR3 size: 15 residues. V lost 1 base, J lost 7 bases, and 15 bases lay in between. Germline V gene lookup returns CDR1 SGHRS and CDR2 YFSETQ. The chain's CDR3 is CASSLTQAQGNEQFF. As DNA, the CDR3 is TGCGCCAGCAGCTTGACGCAGGCCCAGGGGAATGAGCAGTTCTTC.

Turning to this clone: This sample also contains other DNA sequences that code for the same CDR3. The chain couples TRBV2 to TRBJ2-7; 8 bases fit TRBD1. This CDR3 is 13 amino acids long. Looked up from germline, CDR1 is SNHLY and CDR2 is FYNNEI. The trim removed 3 bases at V and 6 bases at J, leaving 4 bases unmatched. The CDR3 nucleotides read TGTGCCAGCAGTGAGGACAGGGTAGGCGAGCAGTACTTC. Amino acids: CASSEDRVGEQYF.

CDR3: CASSLATSGRTSYEQYF. In DNA form, the CDR3 reads TGCGCCAGCAGCTTGGCAACTAGCGGGAGGACTTCCTACGAGCAGTACTTC. The chain joins TRBV5-1 to TRBJ2-7; TRBD2 matches 12 bases. Trimming at V came to 0 bases and at J to 1 base, leaving 5 bases not matched to a gene. The germline V gene encodes CDR1 SGHRS and CDR2 YFSETQ. CDR3 length: 17 residues.

The table lists this clone with a few counts. The chain combines TRBV6-5 with TRBJ1-2; 11 bases are shared with TRBD1. With V trimmed by 4 bases and J by 6 bases, 10 bases remained unmatched. Germline CDR1 reads MNHEY; CDR2 reads SVGAGI. The CDR3 sequence is 16 residues long. The CDR3 is CASSFRTGGASNGYTF. CDR3 DNA sequence: TGTGCCAGCAGTTTTCGGACAGGGGGCGCGTCAAATGGCTACACCTTC.

This clone has only a few counts. V usage is TRBV10-3 and J usage is TRBJ2-5; 8 nucleotides match TRBD2. This CDR3 has 17 residues. V lost 3 bases to trimming and J lost 3 bases; unmatched junction nucleotides: 12. CDR1 ENHRY and CDR2 SYGVKD come from the germline V gene. The DNA for the CDR3 is TGTGCCATCAGTGATACACGGGGGGGCCGATCTGAAGAGACCCAGTACTTC. It translates to CAISDTRGGRSEETQYF.

The chain recombines TRBV19 with TRBJ1-4; D unresolved. The germline CDR1 and CDR2 sequences are LNHDA and SQIVND (reference sequence). Deletions cut 3 bases from V and 4 bases from J, with 6 bases between. CDR3 length: 13 residues. The CDR3 DNA reads as TGTGCCAGTAGTATTGAGTATAATGAAAAACTGTTTTTT. Residues: CASSIEYNEKLFF.